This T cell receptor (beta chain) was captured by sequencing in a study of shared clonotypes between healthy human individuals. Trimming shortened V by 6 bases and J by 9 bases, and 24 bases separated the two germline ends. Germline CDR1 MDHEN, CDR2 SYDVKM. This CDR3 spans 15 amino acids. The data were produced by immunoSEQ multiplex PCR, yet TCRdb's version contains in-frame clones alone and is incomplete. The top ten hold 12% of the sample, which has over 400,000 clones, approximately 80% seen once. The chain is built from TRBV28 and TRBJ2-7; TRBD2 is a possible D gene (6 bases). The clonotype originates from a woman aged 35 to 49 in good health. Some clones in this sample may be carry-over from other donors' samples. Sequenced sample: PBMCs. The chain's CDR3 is CASSLRLGRGTRQYF. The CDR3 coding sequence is TGTGCCAGCAGCCTCAGACTGGGACGGGGGACTCGGCAGTACTTC.